This T cell receptor beta chain was captured by sequencing in a study of T cells after yellow fever vaccination (dated by TCRdb to between 2019 and 2020). Some background on the complete study: The SMART-Seq v4 Ultra Low Input RNA kit was used to prepare libraries from fractions with low cell numbers. To follow T-cell clones before and after both primary and booster YFV17D yellow fever vaccination, bulk TCR alpha and beta repertoires underwent longitudinal sequencing. Blood was collected at multiple timepoints before and after primary and secondary immunization, and bulk PBMC replicates and cell subsets were isolated. Two healthy male donors, one aged 18 to 30 and one aged 30 to 40 years, were included in the cohort.

Only a few counts were recorded for this clonotype. Its antigen is not yet known. No qualities accompany the bases; no much larger clone lies one base away. The germline V gene provides CDR1 SGHTA and CDR2 FQGNSA. The CDR3 numbers 16 residues from cysteine through phenylalanine. Only the CDR3 DNA stays, 48 bases, in frame from base 1. Trimming at the junction amounts to 7 bases on V and 1 base on J, and the germline ends lie 20 bases apart. Paper-wide results and their limitations: Computational filtering was needed because FACS-sorted repertoires could contain abundant contaminating clonotypes from the bulk population. The secondary T-cell response was found to be weaker but faster than the primary response, with a peak reached on day 5 rather than on day 15. A small share of clonotypes occurred in both CD4 and CD8 compartments, likely arising from convergent recombination. Because the study included only two donors, the extent to which the findings can be generalized is limited. After the booster, most clones that had expanded after primary vaccination were detected again (about 97% of CD4 and around nine tenths of CD8), suggesting broad maintenance of memory.

The treatment or condition label on this specimen signifies: live attenuated yellow fever vaccine strain. Two biological replicates of bulk PBMCs were collected at each blood-draw timepoint. A standard Ficoll-Paque protocol was used to isolate PBMCs from peripheral blood. TriZol was used to extract RNA from bulk PBMCs, from CD4 and CD8 fractions, and from dextramer-positive and dextramer-negative fractions. For sequencing, an Illumina NovaSeq 6000 was employed. Synthesis of TCR cDNA relied on 5'RACE template switching, a step that introduced a universal primer site along with unique molecular identifiers. Priming of cDNA synthesis was performed from both the TCR alpha and TCR beta constant segments. Two PCR steps were used to amplify libraries, with sample barcodes and sequencing adapters being added in the second step. Sequencing of the libraries was done on either Illumina HiSeq 2500 (2x100 bp) or NovaSeq (2x150 bp). Per the source publication's procedure: MIGEC handled demultiplexing of reads and collapsing into UMI consensus sequences, while MiXCR performed V(D)J alignment. Vaccine-responding clonotypes were identified with edgeR using replicate PBMC samples, with FDR below 0.01 and a log2 fold change above 5 up to day 15 being required. Each bulk clonotype received a CD4 or CD8 identity based on whether the sequenced CD4 or CD8 repertoire contained that clonotype at higher abundance. TCRdb trimmed public reads at Q25 via fastp, called clones via MiXCR and kept in-frame beta chains. For every CDR3 protein sequence, its rows merge into one entry that carries the most common genes and DNA. Here the V and J calls rest on TCRdb's processing, not on the authors' analysis. The sample has some 250,000 distinct CDR3 sequences on record, 3.6% of them singletons. The top ten constitute about 20% of the sample.

Here the sequenced sample was PBMCs, taken 15 days after the yellow fever booster vaccination. Recombination linked TRBV7-2 to TRBJ2-7; 5 matching bases give a weak D call of TRBD1. The receptor comes from a man younger than 35 who received the YFV17D yellow fever vaccine. The CDR3 is CASTFYATASSYEQYF. The DNA is TGTGCCAGCACCTTCTACGCGACAGCGTCGTCCTACGAGCAGTACTTC.